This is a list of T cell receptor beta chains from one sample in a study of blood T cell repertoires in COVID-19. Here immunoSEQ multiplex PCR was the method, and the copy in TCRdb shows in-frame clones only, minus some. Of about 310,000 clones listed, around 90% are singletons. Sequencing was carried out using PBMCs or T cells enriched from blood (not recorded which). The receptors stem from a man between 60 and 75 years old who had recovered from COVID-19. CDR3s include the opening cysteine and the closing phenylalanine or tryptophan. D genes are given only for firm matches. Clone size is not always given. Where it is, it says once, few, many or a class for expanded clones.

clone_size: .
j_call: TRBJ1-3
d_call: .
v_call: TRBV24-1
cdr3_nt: TGTGCCACCAGTGCCAGGGCGGGAAACTCTGGAAACACCATATATTTT
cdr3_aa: CATSARAGNSGNTIYF

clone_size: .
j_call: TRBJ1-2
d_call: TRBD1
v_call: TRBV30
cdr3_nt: TGTGCCTCCGCGACAGGGGGCAGCTTCGTCCACACCTTC
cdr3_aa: CASATGGSFVHTF

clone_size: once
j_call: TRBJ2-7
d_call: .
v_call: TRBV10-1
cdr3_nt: TGCGCCAGCAGTGAGTCATTCAGGGTCCGCTACGAGCAGTACTTC
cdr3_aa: CASSESFRVRYEQYF

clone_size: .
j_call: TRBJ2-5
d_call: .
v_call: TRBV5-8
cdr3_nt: TGTGCCAGCAGCGCTCAGATCCCCCAAGAGACCCAGTACTTC
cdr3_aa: CASSAQIPQETQYF

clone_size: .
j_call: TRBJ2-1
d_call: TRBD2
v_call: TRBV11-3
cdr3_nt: TGTGCCAGCAGCTTAGGGGGAGGACTAGCGGGAACGAATGAGCAGTTCTTC
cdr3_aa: CASSLGGGLAGTNEQFF

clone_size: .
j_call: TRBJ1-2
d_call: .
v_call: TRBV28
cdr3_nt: TGTGCCAGCACCAGGGTTAACTATGGCTACACCTTC
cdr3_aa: CASTRVNYGYTF

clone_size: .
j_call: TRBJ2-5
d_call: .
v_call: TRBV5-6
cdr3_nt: TGTGCCAGCACCTGGAAAATGGGGGCCACGGCCCAAGAGACCCAGTACTTC
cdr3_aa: CASTWKMGATAQETQYF

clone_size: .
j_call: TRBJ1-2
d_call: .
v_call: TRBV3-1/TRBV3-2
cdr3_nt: TGTGCCAGCAGCCAAGCAGGGGCCCATGGCTACACCTTC
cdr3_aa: CASSQAGAHGYTF

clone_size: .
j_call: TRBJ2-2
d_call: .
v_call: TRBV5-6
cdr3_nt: TGTGCCAGCAGCTTTTACAGGGCGGGCACCGGGGAGCTGTTTTTT
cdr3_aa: CASSFYRAGTGELFF

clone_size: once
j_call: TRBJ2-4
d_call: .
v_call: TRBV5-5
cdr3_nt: TGTGCCAGCAGCTTGGGGGGTCAGGGAAACATTCAGTACTTC
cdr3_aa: CASSLGGQGNIQYF

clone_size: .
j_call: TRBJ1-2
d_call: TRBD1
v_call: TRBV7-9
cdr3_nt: TGTGCCAGCAGCCAGGCGACAGGGCCACGCTACACCTTC
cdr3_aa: CASSQATGPRYTF

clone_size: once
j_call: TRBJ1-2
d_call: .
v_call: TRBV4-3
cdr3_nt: TGCGCCAGCAGACCCCGGGGAGACTCCTACTATGGCTACACCTTC
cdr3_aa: CASRPRGDSYYGYTF

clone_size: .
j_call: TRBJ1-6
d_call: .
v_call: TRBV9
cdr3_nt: TGTGCCAGCAGCGTAGGACAGGCCAATTCACCCCTCCACTTT
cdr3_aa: CASSVGQANSPLHF

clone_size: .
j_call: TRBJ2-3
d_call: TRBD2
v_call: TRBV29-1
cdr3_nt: TGCAGCGTTGAGGGGTCGAGTGGGGCTAGCGGGTTTTATGCAGATACGCAGTATTTT
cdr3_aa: CSVEGSSGASGFYADTQYF

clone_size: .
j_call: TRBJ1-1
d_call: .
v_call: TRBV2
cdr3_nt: TGTGCCAGCAGGAGGGAAGTCGAAGCTTTCTTT
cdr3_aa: CASRREVEAFF

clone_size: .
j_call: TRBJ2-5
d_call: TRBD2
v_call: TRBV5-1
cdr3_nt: TGCGCCAGCAGCTCGTTAGCGGGAGGAGAGACCCAGTACTTC
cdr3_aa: CASSSLAGGETQYF

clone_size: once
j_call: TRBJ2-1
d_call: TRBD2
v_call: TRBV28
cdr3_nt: TGTGCCAGCAGTTTATCGGGACTAAGGACCAATGAGCAGTTCTTC
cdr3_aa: CASSLSGLRTNEQFF

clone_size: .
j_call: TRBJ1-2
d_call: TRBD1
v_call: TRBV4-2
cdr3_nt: TGTGCCAGCAGCCTCTCTGTGACAGGGCCCAAGAGCTACACCTTC
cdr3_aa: CASSLSVTGPKSYTF

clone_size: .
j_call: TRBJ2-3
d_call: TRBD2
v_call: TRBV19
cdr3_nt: TGTGCCAGTAGTATAACGCCCTCTAGCGGTTCCACAGATACGCAGTATTTT
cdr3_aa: CASSITPSSGSTDTQYF

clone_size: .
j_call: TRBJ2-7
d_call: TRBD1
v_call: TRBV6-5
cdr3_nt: TGTGCCAGCAGTTTCCCCGGGACAGGGAGGGAAGAGCAGTACTTC
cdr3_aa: CASSFPGTGREEQYF

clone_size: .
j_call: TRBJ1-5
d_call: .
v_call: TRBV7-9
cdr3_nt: TGTGCCAGCAGCCCACAGGGAAATCAGCCCCAGCATTTT
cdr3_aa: CASSPQGNQPQHF

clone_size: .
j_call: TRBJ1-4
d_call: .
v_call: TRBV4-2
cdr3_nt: TGTGCCAGCAGCCTCCACCCGGGGATAACTAATGAAAAACTGTTTTTT
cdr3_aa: CASSLHPGITNEKLFF

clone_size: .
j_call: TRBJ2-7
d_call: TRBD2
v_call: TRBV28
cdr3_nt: TGTGCCAGCAGTCCCATAGCGGGAGAACCGTACTTC
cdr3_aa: CASSPIAGEPYF

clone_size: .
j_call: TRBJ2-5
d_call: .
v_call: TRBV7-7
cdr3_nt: TGTGCTAGCAGCTTCCATCCGGGGTCAGGAGAGACCCAGTACTTC
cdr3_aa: CASSFHPGSGETQYF

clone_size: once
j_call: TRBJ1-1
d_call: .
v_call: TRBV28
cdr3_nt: TGTGCCAGCAGTGTACAGGGCTGGACTGAAGCTTTCTTT
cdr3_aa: CASSVQGWTEAFF

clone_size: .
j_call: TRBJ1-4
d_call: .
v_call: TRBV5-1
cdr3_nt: TGCGCCAGCAGCGGACAAGCTGGAACTAATGAAAAACTGTTTTTT
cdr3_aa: CASSGQAGTNEKLFF

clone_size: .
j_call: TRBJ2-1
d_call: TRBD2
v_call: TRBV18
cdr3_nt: TGTGCCAGCTCACCACTCCCTAGCGGGAGTTATTACAATGAGCAGTTCTTC
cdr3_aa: CASSPLPSGSYYNEQFF

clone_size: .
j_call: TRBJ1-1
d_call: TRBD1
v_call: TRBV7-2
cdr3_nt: TGTGCCAGCAGCTTATACGGACAGGGAAACACTGAAGCTTTCTTT
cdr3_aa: CASSLYGQGNTEAFF

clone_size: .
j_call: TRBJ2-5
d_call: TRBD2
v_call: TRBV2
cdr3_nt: TGTGCCAGCAGTGAAGTATCCAGCGGGATGGAGACCCAGTACTTC
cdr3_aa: CASSEVSSGMETQYF

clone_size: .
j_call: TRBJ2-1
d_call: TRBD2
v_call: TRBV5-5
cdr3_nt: TGTGCCAGCAGCCCCGGACTAGCGGGAGGCTATGAGCAGTTCTTC
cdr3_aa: CASSPGLAGGYEQFF

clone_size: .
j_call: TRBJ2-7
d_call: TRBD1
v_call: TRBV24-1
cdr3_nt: TGTGCCACCAGCCCGGGACAGGGGAGCTCCTACGAGCAGTACTTC
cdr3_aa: CATSPGQGSSYEQYF

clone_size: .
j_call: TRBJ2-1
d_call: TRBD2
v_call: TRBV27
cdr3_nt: TGTGCCAGCAGTTCCCCGGCTAGCGGGAGGAGCAATGAGCAGTTCTTC
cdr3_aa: CASSSPASGRSNEQFF

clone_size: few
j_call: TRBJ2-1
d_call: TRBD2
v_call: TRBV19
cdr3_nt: TGTGCCAGTAGTATCGAGGCCGGGAGGCGTGAGCAGTTCTTC
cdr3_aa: CASSIEAGRREQFF

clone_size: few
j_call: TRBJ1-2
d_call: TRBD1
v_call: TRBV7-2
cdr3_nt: TGTGCCAGCAGCTTCGACAGGGACTATGGCTACACCTTC
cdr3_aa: CASSFDRDYGYTF

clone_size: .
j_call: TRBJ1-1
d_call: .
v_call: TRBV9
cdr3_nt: TGTGCCAGCAGCGAGACAGTGAACACTGAAGCTTTCTTT
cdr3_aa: CASSETVNTEAFF

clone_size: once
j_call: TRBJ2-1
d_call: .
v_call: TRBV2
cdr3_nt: TGTGCCAGCAGCACTATCATTGAGCAGTTCTTC
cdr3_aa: CASSTIIEQFF

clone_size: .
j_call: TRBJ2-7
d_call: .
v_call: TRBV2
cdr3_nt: TGTGCCAGCAGTGATCGGCGGGCGCCCCCGGGGGAGCAGTACTTC
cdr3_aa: CASSDRRAPPGEQYF

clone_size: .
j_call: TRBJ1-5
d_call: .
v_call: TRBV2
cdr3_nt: TGTGCCAGCAGTTCTACAGGGCAGGGTCAGCCCCAGCATTTT
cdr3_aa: CASSSTGQGQPQHF

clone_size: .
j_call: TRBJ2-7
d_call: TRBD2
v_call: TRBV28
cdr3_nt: TGTGCCAGCAGAGAACTAGCGGGGGAGCAGTACTTC
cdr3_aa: CASRELAGEQYF

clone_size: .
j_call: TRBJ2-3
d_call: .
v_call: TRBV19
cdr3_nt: TGTGCCAGTAGTATTGGGACTTACACAGATACGCAGTATTTT
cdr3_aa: CASSIGTYTDTQYF

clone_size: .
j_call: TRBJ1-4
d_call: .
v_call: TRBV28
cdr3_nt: TGTGCCACTAAAGACACAGGGTTGACTGAAAAACTGTTTTTT
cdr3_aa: CATKDTGLTEKLFF

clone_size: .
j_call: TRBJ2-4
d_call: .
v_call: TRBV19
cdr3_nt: TGTGCCAGTAGTCACCCGACAGAAAACATTCAGTACTTC
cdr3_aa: CASSHPTENIQYF

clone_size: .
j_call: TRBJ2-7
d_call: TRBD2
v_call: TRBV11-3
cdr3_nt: TGTGCCAGCAGCCTCGGGGGACTAGCGGGAGGAGGCGAGCAGTACTTC
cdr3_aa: CASSLGGLAGGGEQYF

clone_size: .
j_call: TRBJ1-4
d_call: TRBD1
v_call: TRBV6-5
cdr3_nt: TGTGCCAGCCCCGACGGGACAGGGGTTGTGGAAAAACTGTTTTTT
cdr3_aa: CASPDGTGVVEKLFF

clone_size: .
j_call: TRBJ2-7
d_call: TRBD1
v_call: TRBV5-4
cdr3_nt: TGTGCCAGCAGCCCCGAGGCTGACAGGGGACTCTACGAGCAGTACTTC
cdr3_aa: CASSPEADRGLYEQYF

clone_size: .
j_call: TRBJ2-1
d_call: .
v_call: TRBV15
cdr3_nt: TGTGCCACCAGCAGAGATGGGACTGGCCTCAATGAGCAGTTCTTC
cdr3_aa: CATSRDGTGLNEQFF

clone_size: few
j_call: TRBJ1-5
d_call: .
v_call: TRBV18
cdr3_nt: TGTGCCAGCTCACCAAGTCAGATTAGCAATCAGCCCCAGCATTTT
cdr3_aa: CASSPSQISNQPQHF

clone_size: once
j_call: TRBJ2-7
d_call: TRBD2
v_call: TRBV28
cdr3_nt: TGTGCCAGCAGGGTAATGGGGAGGGCTGGGATCCACGAGCAGTACTTC
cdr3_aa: CASRVMGRAGIHEQYF

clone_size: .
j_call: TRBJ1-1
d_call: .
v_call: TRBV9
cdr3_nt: TGTGCCAGCAGCGTAGTCCCTAGGTCCGGGAAGACTGAAGCTTTCTTT
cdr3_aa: CASSVVPRSGKTEAFF